This is a list of T cell receptor beta chains from one sample in a study of T-cell memory formation after mild COVID-19. TCRdb re-called the 5' RACE reads through MiXCR, storing one row per CDR3 protein. In the table there are around 370,000 distinct CDR3 sequences, 20% to 25% of which are singletons. Sequencing used PBMCs or a T cell subset sorted from them (not recorded which). These TCRs come from an adult woman who had mild COVID-19 (a few samples of this study predate the infection). Cell type and time point are not known. Each CDR3 is given with its conserved first and last residue. A D gene is named only where the DNA matches it firmly. Clone size is given for some rows only: seen once, a few or many times, or a class if the clone is expanded.

.,.,TRBV15,TRBJ2-6,TGTGCCACCAGCAGCCTAATGGCGACAGTCTCTGGGGCCAACGTCCTGACTTTC,CATSSLMATVSGANVLTF
few,TRBD1,TRBV10-3,TRBJ1-1,TGTGCCATCAGTGATCAGGGGGGACGAGAGACTGAAGCTTTCTTT,CAISDQGGRETEAFF
.,TRBD1,TRBV6-2/TRBV6-3,TRBJ1-2,TGTGCCAGCAGAAACAGCGGGACAGGGAACTCCTATGGCTACACCTTC,CASRNSGTGNSYGYTF
few,.,TRBV5-1,TRBJ1-1,TGCGCCAGCAGCTTGACTGCAGGGACTGAAGCTTTCTTT,CASSLTAGTEAFF
.,TRBD2,TRBV11-2,TRBJ2-3,TGTGCCAGCAGCTTAGATTTGCGGGAGGGCCGTGATACGCAGTATTTT,CASSLDLREGRDTQYF
.,.,TRBV6-1,TRBJ2-2,TGTGCCAGCGCAGGGTTTAGAAGCGGGGAGCTGTTTTTT,CASAGFRSGELFF
few,TRBD1,TRBV5-5,TRBJ2-1,TGTGCCAGCAGCTTGGACCCCGGGACAGGGGGAAATGAGCAGTTCTTC,CASSLDPGTGGNEQFF
.,.,TRBV9,TRBJ1-1,TGTGCCAGCAGCGCGATGATGAACACTGAAGCTTTCTTT,CASSAMMNTEAFF
.,TRBD1,TRBV12-3/TRBV12-4,TRBJ2-7,TGTGCCAGCAGCACACAGGGGGGCGAGCAGTACTTC,CASSTQGGEQYF
few,.,TRBV7-2,TRBJ2-2,TGTGCCAGCAGCGTCGACAACACCGGGGAGCTGTTTTTT,CASSVDNTGELFF
few,.,TRBV29-1,TRBJ1-1,TGCAGCGTCGAGCTACAGGGCGCTCGGACTGAAGCTTTCTTT,CSVELQGARTEAFF
.,.,TRBV12-3/TRBV12-4,TRBJ1-1,TGTGCCAGCAGTTTAGCAGGGGGGCGGAGGACTGAAGCTTTCTTT,CASSLAGGRRTEAFF
few,.,TRBV27,TRBJ2-7,TGTGCCAGCAGTTCCCACCGGACCGGAGGCTACGAGCAGTACTTC,CASSSHRTGGYEQYF
few,.,TRBV7-8,TRBJ2-7,TGTGCCAGCAGCTTAACCTCCGGGACTTGGAACCCCCCCTACGAGCAGTACTTC,CASSLTSGTWNPPYEQYF
.,TRBD1,TRBV12-3/TRBV12-4,TRBJ1-5,TGTGCCAGCAGTTTGGGACAGGGCTTGAGGAATCAGCCCCAGCATTTT,CASSLGQGLRNQPQHF
.,TRBD1,TRBV20-1,TRBJ1-2,TGCAGTGCTAGAGATGGGGGACAGTGGGACTATGGCTACACCTTC,CSARDGGQWDYGYTF
few,.,TRBV5-5,TRBJ2-6,TGTGCCAGCAGCTTGGCCCTTGGGGGGACTGGGGCCAACGTCCTGACTTTC,CASSLALGGTGANVLTF
.,TRBD2,TRBV4-1,TRBJ2-7,TGCGCCAGCAGCCATAGGACTAGCGGGGCTCTGTACTTC,CASSHRTSGALYF
.,.,TRBV6-2/TRBV6-3,TRBJ1-2,TGTGCCAGCAGCTCCGGTAGAAGCTATGGCTACACCTTC,CASSSGRSYGYTF
few,.,TRBV5-4,TRBJ2-1,TGTGCCAGCAGCAATACGGGTGAGCAGTTCTTC,CASSNTGEQFF
.,TRBD1,TRBV5-1,TRBJ1-1,TGCGCCAGCAGCCGTGACAGGGTAGTGGCGAACACTGAAGCTTTCTTT,CASSRDRVVANTEAFF
.,TRBD1,TRBV5-1,TRBJ2-7,TGCGCCAGCAGCACAGGGACAGGGGGCGTACCCTCCTACGAGCAGTACTTC,CASSTGTGGVPSYEQYF
.,.,TRBV20-1,TRBJ1-2,TGCAGTGCTAGTCCCCTGGGTTTGGAGGGCTACACCTTC,CSASPLGLEGYTF
few,.,TRBV3-1,TRBJ2-7,TGTGCCAGCAGCCGTAGCGGTAGCGGCCACTACGAGCAGTACTTC,CASSRSGSGHYEQYF
.,.,TRBV3-1,TRBJ1-1,TGTGCCAGCAGGGGGGGCACTGAAGTTTTCTTT,CASRGGTEVFF
.,TRBD1,TRBV5-1,TRBJ1-1,TGCGCCAGCAGCCTTAACCAGGGGGCAGCGAACGGTGAAGCTTTCTTT,CASSLNQGAANGEAFF
.,.,TRBV5-4,TRBJ2-2,TGTGCCAGCAGCCAAATGCAGAACACCGGGGAGCTGTTTTTT,CASSQMQNTGELFF
.,TRBD1,TRBV20-1,TRBJ1-2,TGCAGTGCTAGGGTCGACAGGGGCTTTGGCTACACCTTC,CSARVDRGFGYTF
.,TRBD2,TRBV24-1,TRBJ2-1,TGTGCCACCAGTGATTCCCCAGGACTAGCGGGAGTTAGGAAAAATGAGCAGTTCTTC,CATSDSPGLAGVRKNEQFF
few,TRBD2,TRBV4-1,TRBJ2-5,TGCGCCAGCAGCCAAGGGAACGGGGGGATAGAGACCCAGTACTTC,CASSQGNGGIETQYF
.,.,TRBV12-3/TRBV12-4,TRBJ2-6,TGTGCCAGCAGGCCAAAGGCGGCCAACGTCCTGACTTTC,CASRPKAANVLTF
.,.,TRBV29-1,TRBJ2-7,TGCAGCGTTGAAGGTGGGGACGAGCAGTACTTC,CSVEGGDEQYF
.,.,TRBV25-1,TRBJ2-1,TGTGCCAGCAGGCTGACCGGGACAAGCAATGAGCAGTTCTTC,CASRLTGTSNEQFF
.,TRBD1,TRBV9,TRBJ1-1,TGTGCCAGCAGCCCAAGACAGGGATTAACTGAAGCTTTCTTT,CASSPRQGLTEAFF
.,TRBD2,TRBV3-1,TRBJ2-1,TGTGCCAGCAGCCAAGAAGACGGGAGGGCAGAAAATGAGCAGTTCTTC,CASSQEDGRAENEQFF